The source of this T cell receptor beta chain is a study of blood T cell repertoires in COVID-19 (dated by TCRdb to 2020 to 2022). Describing the broader study: Samples covering the acute and convalescent phases of COVID-19 were provided by collaborators in the United States, Italy and Spain. Sample metadata almost always included a de-identified subject ID, COVID-19 status, age in years and sex. Deeply sampled blood TCRbeta repertoires from subjects exposed to, actively infected with, or recovered from COVID-19 were included in the dataset. The repertoires were made available in a free public database intended to serve as a resource for research on the immune response to SARS-CoV-2. The samples were drawn from the first 160 participants of the ongoing ImmuneRACE study and from more than 1,000 subjects provided by 6 global collaborators. The prospective study material was composed of cDNA or gDNA derived from T cells, B-cell-depleted T cells, or PBMCs. HLA class I and class II types, where available, came from metadata supplied by the sample provider rather than from assay-based typing.

With respect to this clone: Which antigen it targets is not known. Base qualities are not provided; no much larger clone lies one nucleotide away.

Samples from volunteer blood donors who had recovered from COVID-19 were contributed by a second Seattle source. Whole blood was collected in K2EDTA tubes by collaborating institutions according to the institutions' own protocols. Collaborator samples were shipped for TCRbeta analysis as frozen whole blood, isolated PBMCs, or DNA extracted from either sample type. Trimming leaves V shorter by 5 bases and J shorter by 5 bases, with the junction holding 4 bases beyond the gene matches. Reading the germline V gene (reference sequence) gives CDR1 MNHEY and CDR2 SMNVEV. Measured from the cysteine to the phenylalanine, the CDR3 is 15 residues long. The entry retains the CDR3 DNA only, 45 bases that are in frame from base 1. On the study overall, not on this receptor specifically: How much clinical and demographic metadata was included differed by source and by participant, and the metadata was provided uncurated.

TCRbeta CDR3 regions were amplified from genomic DNA using the immunoSEQ Assay, a bias-controlled multiplex PCR. The paper's data handling went like this. Within the assay, amplification of reference gene primers was used to estimate how many nucleated cells each sample contained. To quantify the absolute abundance of each unique TCRbeta CDR3 rearrangement, sequence reads were collapsed and filtered. For each sample, productive Simpson clonality was calculated as the square root of Simpson's diversity index across productive rearrangements. The immuneACCESS repertoire file appears here via TCRdb, limited to in-frame rearrangements. These files lack a portion of the clones; in checked studies, under half of the deficit traces to unresolved V genes, and the cause of the others is not known. V and J calls and clone size are given by that table; D and trimming were obtained from the DNA. Here the sample has about 230,000 clones; 87% occur a single time. Less than 15% of the sample is held by the ten biggest clonotypes.

Sequenced: peripheral blood. This clonotype was sampled from a woman between 18 and 29 years old who had recovered from COVID-19. The V and J genes are TRBV27 and TRBJ2-5; 14 bases in the junction line up with TRBD2. The nucleotides are TGTGCCAGCAGTCCATGGACTAGCGGGAGGGAGACCCAGTACTTC. Translated, this gives CASSPWTSGRETQYF.